This TCR beta chain stems from a study of CD4 T cells in relation to SARS-CoV-2 and coronaviruses. Background on the study: TCR beta CDR3s were sequenced after roughly 10-day antigen culture of PBMCs. The negative reference was HIV-1 Nef peptide pool or peptide-free culture.

With respect to this clone: The target antigen is unknown.

The unexposed donors gave CD4+ T cells in about 2011-2018, prior to COVID-19. After less than 11 days of culture, CD4+ T cells were isolated. Clones were sequenced by immunoSEQ multiplex PCR, and TCRdb holds only the in-frame ones, with some missing. The sample holds roughly 21,000 clones, around 72% seen once. Trimming at V came to 4 bases and at J to 7 bases, leaving 9 bases not matched to a gene. The CDR3 has 16 residues. This TCR derives from a human donor in good health. The chain has TRBV23-1 and TRBJ2-7, with 14 bases matching TRBD2. TRBV23-1 is an ORF; its function is uncertain. The sequenced material came from CD4+ T cells from PBMCs, cultured in vitro. This CDR3 is CASSPGLAGGPREQYF. The CDR3 nucleotides are TGCGCCAGCAGTCCCGGACTAGCGGGAGGTCCCCGAGAGCAGTACTTC.